The 14 T cell receptor beta chains below come from one sample, sequenced in a study of T-cell memory formation after mild COVID-19. TCRdb independently ran MiXCR on the 5' RACE reads; one entry per CDR3 protein. The profile shows 400,000 or so distinct CDR3 sequences, roughly 20% of them singletons. Sequencing was carried out using PBMCs or a T cell subset sorted from them (not recorded which). The receptors shown here come from an adult woman who had mild COVID-19 (a few samples of this study predate the infection). Cell type and time point are not known.

The rearrangement joins TRBV15 to TRBJ1-2; TRBD1 is a possible D gene (5 bases). The CDR3 sequence is 14 residues long. V shed 6 bases and J shed 4 bases, with 15 bases lying between them. CDR1 is LNHNV and CDR2 is YYDKDF in the germline V gene (reference sequence). This CDR3 reads CATRGEGASYGYTF. For the CDR3, the DNA is TGTGCCACCAGAGGGGAGGGAGCGTCCTATGGCTACACCTTC.

This clonotype was seen a few times. CDR3 region: CASSRRLAGGITDTQYF. The CDR3 region has the DNA TGCGCCAGCAGCCGGCGACTAGCGGGAGGTATCACAGATACGCAGTATTTT. This chain joins TRBV5-1 and TRBJ2-3; the match to TRBD2 covers 13 bases. The CDR3 loop spans 17 amino acids. J gave up 2 bases and V 4 bases, and 7 bases lay outside the gene matches. Germline loops: CDR1 SGHRS, CDR2 YFSETQ.

The chain employs TRBV12-3 or TRBV12-4 and TRBJ2-7; possible D gene TRBD2, 6 bases. The CDR3 is made up of 15 amino acids. V lost 5 bases, J lost 3 bases, and 17 bases lay in between. CDR3 loop: CASSDFGRSVYEQYF. The CDR3 nucleotides read TGTGCCAGCAGTGATTTCGGGAGAAGCGTCTACGAGCAGTACTTC.

The CDR3 region is CASAFSAGQYNEQFF. In DNA form, the CDR3 reads TGTGCCAGCGCATTTTCCGCGGGGCAGTACAATGAGCAGTTCTTC. J is TRBJ2-1 and V is TRBV9; weak D call: TRBD2 (6 bases). Germline CDR1 is SGDLS and CDR2 is YYNGEE. With 7 bases removed from V and 4 bases from J, the gap between germline ends came to 18 bases. The CDR3 is 15 amino acids.

J is TRBJ2-5 and V is TRBV5-6, with 7 bases lining up with TRBD1. V dropped 1 base and J dropped 4; count of bases not matched to a gene: 4. The CDR3 contains 14 residues. Germline CDR1 is SGHDT and CDR2 is YYEEEE. The DNA for the CDR3 is TGTGCCAGCAGCTTGACAGGGGAATTAGAGACCCAGTACTTC. Its protein is CASSLTGELETQYF.

This clonotype has just a few counts. DNA for the CDR3: TGTGCCAGCAGGGAGGGGGCGCGGGGCTATGGCTACACCTTC. This sequence encodes CASREGARGYGYTF. The chain is built from TRBV12-3 or TRBV12-4 and TRBJ1-2; 7 nucleotides align to TRBD1. CDR3 length: 14 amino acids. Germline trimming cut 6 bases from V and 4 bases from J; bases unmatched to any gene: 8.

This clonotype was counted ten times or more. The gene calls are TRBV12-3 or TRBV12-4 and TRBJ1-5, with unresolved D. CDR3 length: 12 amino acids. Between the trimmed V and J ends, which lost 6 bases and 1 base, there was a span of 4 bases. This chain's CDR3 is CASSFSNQPQHF. The DNA for the CDR3 is TGTGCCAGCAGCTTCAGCAATCAGCCCCAGCATTTT.

V gene TRBV12-3 or TRBV12-4 combines with J gene TRBJ1-5; the match to TRBD1 covers 8 bases. The CDR3 contains 15 residues. J was trimmed by 4 bases and V by 4 bases; bases with no gene match: 6. This chain's CDR3 is CASSSTDRGNQPQHF. The CDR3, as DNA: TGTGCCAGCAGTTCAACCGACAGGGGTAATCAGCCCCAGCATTTT.

A few counts support this clonotype. The chain uses TRBV12-3 or TRBV12-4 and TRBJ2-1; TRBD1 matches 8 bases. This CDR3 comprises 16 residues. With V trimmed by 5 bases and J by 9 bases, 15 bases remained unmatched. The CDR3 sequence is CASSPPGGTGRSEQFF. The CDR3 bases are TGTGCCAGCAGTCCACCCGGCGGGACAGGTCGTAGTGAGCAGTTCTTC.

This clonotype was recorded a few times. The chain combines TRBV6-1 with TRBJ1-1, with a possible D match to TRBD1 (6 bases). V was pared by 4 bases and J by 0 bases, with 21 bases between. The germline gives CDR1 MNHNS, CDR2 SASEGT. The CDR3 runs to 18 residues. Here the CDR3 reads CASSGLGGVQQLNTEAFF. DNA for the CDR3: TGTGCCAGCAGTGGTTTAGGGGGAGTCCAACAATTGAACACTGAAGCTTTCTTT.

The chain recombines TRBV12-3 or TRBV12-4 with TRBJ1-1; TRBD1 matches 9 bases. This CDR3 has 16 amino acids. V lost 6 bases, J lost 5 bases, and 13 bases stayed unmatched. The CDR3 DNA reads TGTGCCAGCAGGAGGGGGGGTACAGGGGGCAGTACTGAAGCTTTCTTT. It is translated as CASRRGGTGGSTEAFF.

This chain connects TRBV30 to TRBJ1-2; TRBD1 is a possible D gene (6 bases). Trimming took off 0 bases at V and 14 bases at J, with 13 bases between the two ends. The CDR3 runs to 11 residues. Germline V gives CDR1 GTSNPN, CDR2 SVGIG (reference sequence). The CDR3, as DNA: TGTGCCTGGAGTGTAGGGGGGACTTGGACCTTC. As protein: CAWSVGGTWTF.

This clonotype was seen more than once but under ten times. The chain employs TRBV5-6 and TRBJ2-7; D is perhaps TRBD1 (5 bases). Germline CDR1 SGHDT, CDR2 YYEEEE. The length of the CDR3 is 17 residues. V was cut by 3 bases and J by 5 bases, with 24 bases left in between. Here the CDR3 reads CASSWISTGGKGNEQYF. CDR3 nucleotides: TGTGCCAGCAGCTGGATCTCAACAGGTGGGAAGGGAAACGAGCAGTACTTC.

This clonotype occurred a few times. The chain has TRBV7-9 and TRBJ2-6, with 7 bases lining up with TRBD2. The germline V gene encodes CDR1 SEHNR and CDR2 FQNEAQ (reference sequence). The CDR3 totals 16 residues. V lost 5 bases and J lost 4; bases outside the gene matches: 8. The CDR3 DNA sequence: TGTGCCAGCAGCCCTGGGGAGGGTTCGGGGGCCAACGTCCTGACTTTC. Translated, it gives CASSPGEGSGANVLTF.